This passage covers 26 T cell receptor beta chains from one sample sequenced in a study of long-term antiretroviral therapy in people with HIV. Version v3.0 of the immunoSEQ assay was performed at survey level. Sequenced by immunoSEQ multiplex PCR; TCRdb stores in-frame clones only, minus some. Of fewer than 20,000 clones listed, roughly 80% are singletons. The material was unsorted PBMCs, obtained 0.6 years after starting antiretroviral therapy. The receptors stem from a woman younger than 30 with HIV.

The chain carries TRBV6-1 and TRBJ2-7, with no clear D. CDR3 length: 12 residues. Germline V CDR1 and CDR2: MNHNS, SASEGT. V was pared by 7 bases and J by 3 bases, with 10 bases between. The CDR3 DNA reads TGTGCCAGCACGGCGTCCGTCTACGAGCAGTACTTC. Protein sequence: CASTASVYEQYF.

The chain employs TRBV4-2 and TRBJ2-1; 11 nucleotides agree with TRBD2. Germline assignment: CDR1 LGHNA and CDR2 YNFKEQ. The CDR3 has 16 amino acids. After removal of 5 bases from V and 7 bases from J, the junction contained 10 bases not matched to a gene. The DNA for the CDR3 is TGTGCCAGCAGCAAAGCGAGACTAGCGGGGACGAATGAGCAGTTCTTC. It translates to CASSKARLAGTNEQFF.

This chain joins TRBV28 and TRBJ1-2; TRBD1 might be the D (5 bases). CDR3 length: 11 amino acids. The germline V and J ends were trimmed by 8 bases and 4 bases, with 8 bases remaining between them. Germline-derived CDR1 and CDR2 are MDHEN and SYDVKM. CDR3 sequence (DNA): TGTGCCAGCGGGGGACCCTATGGCTACACCTTC. Translated: CASGGPYGYTF.

The chain combines TRBV7-9 with TRBJ1-1; TRBD1 aligns across 9 bases. Trimming removed 1 base from V and 1 base from J; junction bases left unmatched: 1. There are 15 residues in the CDR3. CDR1 and CDR2 (germline): SEHNR, FQNEAQ (reference sequence). CDR3 protein: CASSLGDRENTEAFF. The DNA of the CDR3 is TGTGCCAGCAGCTTAGGGGACAGGGAGAACACTGAAGCTTTCTTT.

The rearrangement links TRBV4-3 to TRBJ1-3, with no clear D. Looked up from germline, CDR1 is LGHNA and CDR2 is YSLEER. Trimming cost V 0 bases and J 4 bases, with 10 bases left between them. This CDR3 has 15 residues. Here the CDR3 reads CASSQDLGLGNTIYF. As DNA, the CDR3 is TGCGCCAGCAGCCAAGATCTTGGCCTCGGAAACACCATATATTTT.

The chain combines TRBV9 with TRBJ1-3, with no clear D. Germline V gives CDR1 SGDLS, CDR2 YYNGEE. The V end was cut by 0 bases, the J end by 0 bases, with 7 bases between. The CDR3 length is 15 residues. In DNA form, the CDR3 reads TGTGCCAGCAGCGTAGTAGGTGGCTCTGGAAACACCATATATTTT. Its protein is CASSVVGGSGNTIYF.

As concerns this clone: Distinct nucleotide sequences in the sample also encode this CDR3. The genes are TRBV9 and TRBJ1-1; D may be TRBD1 (6 bases). This CDR3 has 15 amino acids. The germline V and J ends were trimmed by 0 bases and 5 bases, with 14 bases remaining between them. Germline CDR1 is SGDLS and CDR2 is YYNGEE. The CDR3 here is CASSVEAGEGTEAFF. The CDR3 coding sequence is TGTGCCAGCAGCGTAGAAGCAGGGGAAGGAACTGAAGCTTTCTTT.

The V call is TRBV7-2, the J call TRBJ1-2; D is undetermined. The ends were cut back, 5 bases at V and 3 bases at J, with 16 bases in the middle. This CDR3 region has 15 residues. Per the germline V gene, CDR1 is SGHTA and CDR2 is FQGNSA. The CDR3: CASSPPDHRYYGYTF. CDR3 sequence (DNA): TGTGCCAGCAGCCCTCCGGACCACAGATACTATGGCTACACCTTC.

V usage is TRBV29-1 and J usage is TRBJ1-1; D unclear. The CDR3 totals 10 residues. Germline V gene data show CDR1 as SQVTM and CDR2 as ANQGSEA. The ends were cut back, 3 bases at V and 6 bases at J, with 5 bases in the middle. DNA for the CDR3: TGCAGCGTTGACCGGGCTGAAGCTTTCTTT. It specifies CSVDRAEAFF. Together with reference TRBV29-1 and TRBJ1-1, the CDR3 gives the full variable domain: SAVISQKPSRDICQRGTSLTIQCQVDSQVTMMFWYRQQPGQSLTLIATANQGSEATYESGFVIDKFPISRPNLTFSTLTVSNMSPEDSSIYLCSVDRAEAFFGQGTRLTVV.

The chain carries TRBV30 and TRBJ2-5; D call uncertain. CDR3 length: 14 residues. V was cut by 1 base and J by 5 bases, with 14 bases left in between. Germline V lookup: CDR1 GTSNPN, CDR2 SVGIG (reference sequence). The DNA of the CDR3 is TGTGCCTGGAGTGAAGGCAGCTCGGACGAGACCCAGTACTTC. This codes for CAWSEGSSDETQYF. Drawing the rest from reference TRBV30 and TRBJ2-5, the complete variable domain is SQTIHQWPATLVQPVGSPLSLECTVEGTSNPNLYWYRQAAGRGLQLLFYSVGIGQISSEVPQNLSASRPQDRQFILSSKKLLLSDSGFYLCAWSEGSSDETQYFGPGTRLLVL.

V and J are TRBV7-6 and TRBJ2-7; a possible D gene is TRBD2 (5 bases). Per germline, CDR1 SGHVS and CDR2 FNYEAQ. The CDR3 totals 13 residues. The germline V and J ends were trimmed by 1 base and 3 bases, with 7 bases remaining between them. CDR3 in amino acids: CASSLGRGYEQYF. CDR3 nucleotide sequence: TGTGCCAGCAGCTTAGGCCGGGGCTACGAGCAGTACTTC.

The rearrangement joins TRBV6-5 to TRBJ2-1, with TRBD1 identical over 9 bases. Germline CDR1 and CDR2: MNHEY and SVGAGI. The V and J ends lost 6 bases and 12 bases, in that order; junction bases with no gene match: 9. The CDR3 is 13 amino acids. The CDR3 DNA follows: TGTGCCAGCAGACTAGACAGGGGGAAAGGGCAGTTCTTC. It translates to CASRLDRGKGQFF.

The chain has TRBV15 and TRBJ2-2; the D is unclear. The CDR3 totals 15 residues. Trimming pared 0 bases from V and 1 base from J, leaving 6 bases between. Germline-derived CDR1 and CDR2 are LNHNV and YYDKDF (reference sequence). The DNA of the CDR3 is TGTGCCACCAGCAGAGAGGTAGAGAACACCGGGGAGCTGTTTTTT. Encoded protein: CATSREVENTGELFF.

V and J are TRBV11-3 and TRBJ2-1, with TRBD2 matching 8 bases. The CDR3 has 17 amino acids. Germline V gene data show CDR1 as SGHNT and CDR2 as YENEEA. V was pared by 4 bases and J by 3 bases, with 11 bases of the junction left unmatched. This CDR3 reads CASSSGGGDPNYNEQFF. CDR3 sequence (DNA): TGTGCCAGCAGCTCGGGAGGGGGGGACCCCAACTACAATGAGCAGTTCTTC.

This chain joins TRBV18 and TRBJ2-3; D call uncertain. CDR1 and CDR2 from the germline V gene are KGHSH and LQKENI. The CDR3 runs 14 residues. With 2 bases removed from V and 3 bases from J, the gap between germline ends came to 9 bases. The CDR3 bases are TGTGCCAGCTCACCATCTATGGCTACAGATACGCAGTATTTT. Protein: CASSPSMATDTQYF.

The chain joins TRBV10-3 to TRBJ1-1; no clear D. This CDR3 has 14 residues. V was trimmed by 7 bases and J by 1 base, leaving 13 bases between them. Germline lookup yields CDR1 ENHRY and CDR2 SYGVKD. DNA for the CDR3: TGTGCCATCATTCCGGATGACTCGAACACTGAAGCTTTCTTT. Its translation: CAIIPDDSNTEAFF.

The chain carries TRBV6-5 and TRBJ1-2; D is possibly TRBD1 (5 bases). This CDR3 has 14 residues. The germline V gene encodes CDR1 MNHEY and CDR2 SVGAGI. Trimming removed 5 bases at V and 4 bases at J, with 14 bases between. CDR3 bases: TGTGCCAGCAGTCAAGGGCAGGGTACCTATGGCTACACCTTC. Amino acid sequence: CASSQGQGTYGYTF.

The V call is TRBV7-2, the J call TRBJ2-5; no firm D call. The CDR3 covers 12 residues. The V end was cut by 5 bases, the J end by 5 bases, with 9 bases between. CDR1 SGHTA and CDR2 FQGNSA come from the germline V gene. The CDR3 bases are TGTGCCAGCAGCCCCTCCAGGGAGACCCAGTACTTC. This encodes CASSPSRETQYF.

The CDR3 sequence: CASQSAENTGELFF. CDR3 sequence (DNA): TGTGCCAGCCAATCGGCGGAGAACACCGGGGAGCTGTTTTTT. The chain is built from TRBV6-4 and TRBJ2-2; D gene ambiguous. The V end lost 8 bases, the J end lost 1 base, and 11 bases lay between the germline ends. The CDR3 length is 14 residues. CDR1 and CDR2 (germline): MRHNA, SNTAGT.

CDR3 loop: CASSLRAPRPYEQYF. CDR3 sequence (DNA): TGTGCCAGCAGCCTGAGGGCCCCTCGGCCCTACGAGCAGTACTTC. V usage is TRBV11-2 and J usage is TRBJ2-7; D may be TRBD2 (5 bases). The length of the CDR3 is 15 residues. The germline V gene encodes CDR1 SGHAT and CDR2 FQNNGV. V dropped 5 bases and J dropped 2 bases, with 16 bases sitting between them.

The V call is TRBV7-3, the J call TRBJ1-1; a weak D match, TRBD1 (5 bases). Between the trimmed V and J ends, which lost 5 bases and 4 bases, there was a span of 14 bases. The CDR3 has 14 amino acids. Germline CDR1 reads SGHTA; CDR2 reads FQGTGA. The CDR3 DNA follows: TGTGCCAGCAGCCCACTTAAGGGGTCCACTGAAGCTTTCTTT. Translation gives CASSPLKGSTEAFF. The full variable domain, in which reference TRBV7-3 and TRBJ1-1 provide the parts outside the CDR3, is GAGVSQTPSNKVTEKGKYVELRCDPISGHTALYWYRQSLGQGPEFLIYFQGTGAADDSGLPNDRFFAVRPEGSVSTLKIQRTERGDSAVYLCASSPLKGSTEAFFGQGTRLTVV.

The chain carries TRBV6-1 and TRBJ1-1; no clear D. Germline CDR1 MNHNS, CDR2 SASEGT. The CDR3 runs 16 residues. Trimming removed 2 bases at V and 3 bases at J, with 16 bases between. For the CDR3, the DNA is TGTGCCAGCAGTGAAATTGCGGGGAACAGTCACACTGAAGCTTTCTTT. This gives the protein CASSEIAGNSHTEAFF.

The gene calls are TRBV5-6 and TRBJ1-2; no definite D call. V lost 2 bases, J lost 4 bases, and 12 bases lay in between. The germline CDR1 and CDR2 sequences are SGHDT and YYEEEE. There are 14 residues in the CDR3. CDR3 coding DNA: TGTGCCAGCAGCTTAGTGGGCAGTCTCTATGGCTACACCTTC. This encodes CASSLVGSLYGYTF.

The chain joins TRBV27 to TRBJ1-2; tentatively, D is TRBD1 (5 bases). CDR3 size: 14 residues. Germline values: CDR1 MNHEY, CDR2 SMNVEV (reference sequence). V gave up 5 bases and J gave up 1 base, with 11 bases separating them. CDR3 residues: CASSPQDHNYGYTF. The CDR3 DNA reads TGTGCCAGCAGTCCACAGGATCATAACTATGGCTACACCTTC.

V and J are TRBV10-1 and TRBJ2-7, with 7 nucleotides matching TRBD2. V was pared by 0 bases and J by 2 bases, with 1 base of the junction left unmatched. The CDR3 totals 14 residues. Germline CDR1 reads WNHNN; CDR2 reads SYGVQD (reference sequence). CDR3 nucleotide sequence: TGCGCCAGCAGTGAGTCCGGACTAGCCTACGAGCAGTACTTC. Protein sequence: CASSESGLAYEQYF.

This clone was seen a single time. The chain uses TRBV11-2 and TRBJ1-2; D unclear. The CDR3 is 11 residues long. The germline V gene has CDR1 SGHAT and CDR2 FQNNGV. V was shortened by 1 base and J by 6 bases, with 3 bases between the two germline ends. The CDR3 is CASSLGNGYTF. In nucleotides, the CDR3 is TGTGCCAGCAGCTTAGGGAATGGCTACACCTTC.